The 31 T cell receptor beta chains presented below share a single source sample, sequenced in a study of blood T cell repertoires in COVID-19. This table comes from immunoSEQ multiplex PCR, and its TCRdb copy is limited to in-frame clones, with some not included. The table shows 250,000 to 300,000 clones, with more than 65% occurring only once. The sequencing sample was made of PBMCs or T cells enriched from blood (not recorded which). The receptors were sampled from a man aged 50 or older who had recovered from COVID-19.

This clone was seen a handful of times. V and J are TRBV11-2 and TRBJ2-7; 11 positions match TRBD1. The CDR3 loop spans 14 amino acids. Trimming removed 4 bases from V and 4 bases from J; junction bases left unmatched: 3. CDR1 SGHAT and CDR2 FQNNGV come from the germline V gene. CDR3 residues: CASSSGQGVYEQYF. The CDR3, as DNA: TGTGCCAGCAGCTCGGGACAGGGGGTTTACGAGCAGTACTTC.

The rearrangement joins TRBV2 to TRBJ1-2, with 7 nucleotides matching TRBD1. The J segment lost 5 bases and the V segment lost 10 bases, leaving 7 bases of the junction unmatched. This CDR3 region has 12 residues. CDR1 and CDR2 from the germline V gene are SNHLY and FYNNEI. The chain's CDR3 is CATTGEGYGYTF. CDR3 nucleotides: TGTGCCACCACAGGGGAAGGTTATGGCTACACCTTC.

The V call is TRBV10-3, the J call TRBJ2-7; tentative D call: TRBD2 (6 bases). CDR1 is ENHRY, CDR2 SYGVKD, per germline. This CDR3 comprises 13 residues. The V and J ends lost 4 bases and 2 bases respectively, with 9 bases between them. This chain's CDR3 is CAISAGLTYEQYF. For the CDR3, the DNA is TGTGCCATCAGTGCCGGACTAACCTACGAGCAGTACTTC.

CDR3 protein: CASSLLSTEAFF. The CDR3 DNA reads TGTGCCAGCAGCCTTCTATCCACTGAAGCTTTCTTT. The rearrangement uses TRBV3-1 (or the pseudogene TRBV3-2) and TRBJ1-1; D is undetermined. Germline V gene data show CDR1 as LGHDT and CDR2 as YNNKEL (reference sequence). Trimming shortened V by 4 bases and J by 4 bases, and 7 bases separated the two germline ends. The CDR3 spans 12 residues.

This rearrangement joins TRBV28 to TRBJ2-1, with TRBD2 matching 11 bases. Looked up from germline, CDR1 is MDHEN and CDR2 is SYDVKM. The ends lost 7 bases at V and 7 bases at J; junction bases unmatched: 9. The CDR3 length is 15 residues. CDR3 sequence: CASTDSGRALNEQFF. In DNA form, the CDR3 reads TGTGCCAGCACCGATAGCGGGAGGGCCCTTAATGAGCAGTTCTTC.

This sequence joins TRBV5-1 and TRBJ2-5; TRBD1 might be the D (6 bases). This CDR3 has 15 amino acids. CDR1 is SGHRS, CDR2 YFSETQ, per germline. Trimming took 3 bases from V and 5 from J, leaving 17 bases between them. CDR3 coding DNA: TGCGCCAGCAGCTCTACAGGGCGAGAAAGGGAGACCCAGTACTTC. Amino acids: CASSSTGRERETQYF.

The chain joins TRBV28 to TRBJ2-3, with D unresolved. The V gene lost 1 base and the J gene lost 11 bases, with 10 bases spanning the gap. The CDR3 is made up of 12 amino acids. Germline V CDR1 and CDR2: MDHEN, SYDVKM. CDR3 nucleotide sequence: TGTGCCAGCAGTTTATTGCACTCCGGGCAGTATTTT. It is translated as CASSLLHSGQYF.

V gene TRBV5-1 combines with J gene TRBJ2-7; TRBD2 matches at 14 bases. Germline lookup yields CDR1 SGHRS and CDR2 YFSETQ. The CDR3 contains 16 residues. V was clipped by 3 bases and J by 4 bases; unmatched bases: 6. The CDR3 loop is CASSSGLAGVGYEQYF. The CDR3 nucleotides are TGCGCCAGCAGCTCGGGACTAGCGGGAGTAGGTTACGAGCAGTACTTC. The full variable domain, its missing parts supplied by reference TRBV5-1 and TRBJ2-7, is KAGVTQTPRYLIKTRGQQVTLSCSPISGHRSVSWYQQTPGQGLQFLFEYFSETQRNKGNFPGRFSGRQFSNSRSEMNVSTLELGDSALYLCASSSGLAGVGYEQYFGPGTRLTVT.

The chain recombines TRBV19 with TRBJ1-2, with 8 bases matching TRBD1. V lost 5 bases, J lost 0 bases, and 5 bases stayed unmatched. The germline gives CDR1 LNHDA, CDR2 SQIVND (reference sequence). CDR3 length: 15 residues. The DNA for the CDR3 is TGTGCCAGTAGTCCCGACAGGGGCTCTAACTATGGCTACACCTTC. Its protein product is CASSPDRGSNYGYTF.

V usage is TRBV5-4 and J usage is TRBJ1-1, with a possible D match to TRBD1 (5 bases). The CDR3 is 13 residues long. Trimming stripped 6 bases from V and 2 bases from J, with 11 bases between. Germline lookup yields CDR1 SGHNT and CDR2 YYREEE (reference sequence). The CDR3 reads CASKRGGNTEAFF. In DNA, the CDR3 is TGTGCCAGCAAAAGGGGAGGCAACACTGAAGCTTTCTTT.

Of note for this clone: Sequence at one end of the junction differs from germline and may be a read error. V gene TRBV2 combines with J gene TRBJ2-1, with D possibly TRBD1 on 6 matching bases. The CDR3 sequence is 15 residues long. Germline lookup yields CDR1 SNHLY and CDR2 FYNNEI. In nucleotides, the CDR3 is TGTGCCAGCAGCGAAGCCGGACAGTCCTACAATGAGCAGTTCTTC. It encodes CASSEAGQSYNEQFF.

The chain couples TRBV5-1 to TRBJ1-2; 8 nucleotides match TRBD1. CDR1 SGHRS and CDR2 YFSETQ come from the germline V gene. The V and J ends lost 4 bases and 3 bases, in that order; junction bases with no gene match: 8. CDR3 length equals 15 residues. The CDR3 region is CASSLDRGGDYGYTF. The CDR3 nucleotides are TGCGCCAGCAGCCTTGACAGGGGAGGTGACTATGGCTACACCTTC.

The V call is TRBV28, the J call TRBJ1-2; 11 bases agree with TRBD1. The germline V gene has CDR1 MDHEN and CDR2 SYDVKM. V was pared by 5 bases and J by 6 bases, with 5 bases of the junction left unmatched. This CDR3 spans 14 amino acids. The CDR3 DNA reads TGTGCCAGCAGTCCGGGACAGGGGGTAGATGGCTACACCTTC. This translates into CASSPGQGVDGYTF.

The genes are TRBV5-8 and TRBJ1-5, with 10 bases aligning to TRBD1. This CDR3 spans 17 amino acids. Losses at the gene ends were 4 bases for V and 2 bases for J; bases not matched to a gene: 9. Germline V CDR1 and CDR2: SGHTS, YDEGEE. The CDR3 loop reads CASSGTGALRGNQPQHF. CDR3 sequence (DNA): TGTGCCAGCAGCGGGACAGGGGCCCTTAGGGGCAATCAGCCCCAGCATTTT.

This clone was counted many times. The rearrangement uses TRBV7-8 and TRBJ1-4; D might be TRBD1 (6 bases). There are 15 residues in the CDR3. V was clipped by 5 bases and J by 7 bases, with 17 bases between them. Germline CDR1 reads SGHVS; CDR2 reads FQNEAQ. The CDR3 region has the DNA TGTGCCAGCAGCGGGCCTCGGGGGGGCACTGAAAAACTGTTTTTT. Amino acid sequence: CASSGPRGGTEKLFF.

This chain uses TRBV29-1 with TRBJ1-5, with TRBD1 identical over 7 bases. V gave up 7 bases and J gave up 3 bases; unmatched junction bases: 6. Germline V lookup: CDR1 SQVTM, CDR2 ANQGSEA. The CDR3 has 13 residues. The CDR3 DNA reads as TGCAGCGCTGGACAGGAGATCAATCAGCCCCAGCATTTT. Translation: CSAGQEINQPQHF. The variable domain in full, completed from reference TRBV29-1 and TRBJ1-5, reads SAVISQKPSRDICQRGTSLTIQCQVDSQVTMMFWYRQQPGQSLTLIATANQGSEATYESGFVIDKFPISRPNLTFSTLTVSNMSPEDSSIYLCSAGQEINQPQHFGDGTRLSIL.

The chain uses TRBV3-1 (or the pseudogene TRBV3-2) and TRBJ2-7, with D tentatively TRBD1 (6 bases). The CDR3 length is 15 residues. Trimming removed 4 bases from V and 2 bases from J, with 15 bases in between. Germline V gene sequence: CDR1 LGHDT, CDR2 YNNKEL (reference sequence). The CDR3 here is CASSRETGWAYEQYF. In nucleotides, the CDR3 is TGTGCCAGCAGCCGAGAAACAGGGTGGGCCTACGAGCAGTACTTC.

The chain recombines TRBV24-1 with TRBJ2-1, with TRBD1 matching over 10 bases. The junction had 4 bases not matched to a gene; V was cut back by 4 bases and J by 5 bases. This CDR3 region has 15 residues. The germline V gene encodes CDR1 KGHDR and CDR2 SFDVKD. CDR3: CATSERTGGDNEQFF. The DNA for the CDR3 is TGTGCCACCAGTGAACGGACAGGGGGGGACAATGAGCAGTTCTTC.

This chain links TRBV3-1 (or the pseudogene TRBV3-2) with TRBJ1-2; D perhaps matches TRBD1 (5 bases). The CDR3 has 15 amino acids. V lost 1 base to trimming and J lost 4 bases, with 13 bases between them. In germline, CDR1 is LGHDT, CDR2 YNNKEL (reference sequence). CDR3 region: CASSQGGGAGYGYTF. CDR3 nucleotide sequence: TGTGCCAGCAGCCAAGGCGGTGGGGCCGGCTATGGCTACACCTTC.

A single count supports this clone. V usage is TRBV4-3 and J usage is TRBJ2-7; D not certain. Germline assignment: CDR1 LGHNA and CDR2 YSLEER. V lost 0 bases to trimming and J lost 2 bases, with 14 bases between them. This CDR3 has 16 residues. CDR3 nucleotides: TGCGCCAGCAGCCAAGATCTCCCCTCCCTACCCTACGAGCAGTACTTC. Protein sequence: CASSQDLPSLPYEQYF.

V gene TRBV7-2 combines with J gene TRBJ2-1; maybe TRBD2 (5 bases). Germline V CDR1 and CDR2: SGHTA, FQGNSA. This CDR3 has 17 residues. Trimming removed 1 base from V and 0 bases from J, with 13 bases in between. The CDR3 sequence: CASSLVEGRSSYNEQFF. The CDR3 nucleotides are TGTGCCAGCAGCTTAGTAGAGGGCAGAAGCTCCTACAATGAGCAGTTCTTC.

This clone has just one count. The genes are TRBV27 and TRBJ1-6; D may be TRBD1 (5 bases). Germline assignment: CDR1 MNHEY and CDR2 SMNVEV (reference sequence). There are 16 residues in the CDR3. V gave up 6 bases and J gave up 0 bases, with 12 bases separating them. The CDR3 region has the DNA TGTGCCAGCAGCCCCAGGGAAGGCTCCTATAATTCACCCCTCCACTTT. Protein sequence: CASSPREGSYNSPLHF.

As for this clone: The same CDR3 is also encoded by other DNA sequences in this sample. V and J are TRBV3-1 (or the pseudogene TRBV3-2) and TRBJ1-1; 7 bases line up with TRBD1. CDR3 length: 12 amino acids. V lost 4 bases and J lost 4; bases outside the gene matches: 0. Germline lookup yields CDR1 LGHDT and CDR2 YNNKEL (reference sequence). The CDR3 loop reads CASSPGGTEAFF. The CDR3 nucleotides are TGTGCCAGCAGCCCAGGGGGCACTGAAGCTTTCTTT.

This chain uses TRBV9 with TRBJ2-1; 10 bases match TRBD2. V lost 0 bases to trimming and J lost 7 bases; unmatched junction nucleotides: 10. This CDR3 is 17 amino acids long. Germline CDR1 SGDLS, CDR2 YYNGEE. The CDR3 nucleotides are TGTGCCAGCAGCGTAGAACTAGCGGGACCAGGTCGGAATGAGCAGTTCTTC. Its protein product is CASSVELAGPGRNEQFF.

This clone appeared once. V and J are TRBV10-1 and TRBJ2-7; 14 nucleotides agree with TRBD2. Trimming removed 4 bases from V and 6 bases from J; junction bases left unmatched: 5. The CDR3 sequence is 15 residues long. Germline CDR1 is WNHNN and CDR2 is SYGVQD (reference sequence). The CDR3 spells CASSGGLAGDGEQYF. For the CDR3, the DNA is TGCGCCAGCAGTGGGGGACTAGCGGGAGATGGCGAGCAGTACTTC.

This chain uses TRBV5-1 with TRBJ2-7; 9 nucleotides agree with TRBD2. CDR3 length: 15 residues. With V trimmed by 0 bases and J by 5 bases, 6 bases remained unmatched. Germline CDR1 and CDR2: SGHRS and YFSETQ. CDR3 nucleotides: TGCGCCAGCAGCTTGGCCGGGACTAGCCTCAACGAGCAGTACTTC. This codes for CASSLAGTSLNEQYF.

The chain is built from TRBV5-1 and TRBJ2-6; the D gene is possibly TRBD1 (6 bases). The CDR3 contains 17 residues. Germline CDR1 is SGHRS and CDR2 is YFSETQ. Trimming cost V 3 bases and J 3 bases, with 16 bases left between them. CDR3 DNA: TGCGCCAGCAGCTACACAGGGAGCCAGTTTGGGGCCAACGTCCTGACTTTC. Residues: CASSYTGSQFGANVLTF.

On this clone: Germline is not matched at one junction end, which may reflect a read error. Here the CDR3 reads CASSPYPTGTDNLQRIF. In nucleotides, the CDR3 is TGTGCTAGCAGCCCTTATCCCACCGGGACAGACAATCTTCAACGGATTTTT. The chain joins TRBV7-7 to TRBJ1-4; 7 bases agree with TRBD1. CDR3 length: 17 amino acids. Looked up from germline, CDR1 is SSHAT and CDR2 is FNYEAQ (reference sequence).

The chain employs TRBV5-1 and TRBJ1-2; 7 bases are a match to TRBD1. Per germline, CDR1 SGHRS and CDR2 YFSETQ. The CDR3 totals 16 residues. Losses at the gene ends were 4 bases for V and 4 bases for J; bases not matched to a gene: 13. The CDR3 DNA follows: TGCGCCAGCAGCCCGGGGGCCACACAGGGGACCTATGGCTACACCTTC. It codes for CASSPGATQGTYGYTF.

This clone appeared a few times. This CDR3 is CASSRGTGVQETQYF. As DNA, the CDR3 is TGTGCCAGCTCACGGGGGACAGGGGTACAAGAGACCCAGTACTTC. The chain links TRBV18 to TRBJ2-5; 10 bases are a match to TRBD1. CDR3 size: 15 residues. Looked up from germline, CDR1 is KGHSH and CDR2 is LQKENI. The junction had 4 bases not matched to a gene; V was cut back by 4 bases and J by 2 bases.

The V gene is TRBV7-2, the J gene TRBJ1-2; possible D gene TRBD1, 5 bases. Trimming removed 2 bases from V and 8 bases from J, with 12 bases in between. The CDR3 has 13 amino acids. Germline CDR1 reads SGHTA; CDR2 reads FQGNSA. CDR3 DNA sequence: TGTGCCAGCAGCTTACCAGCTTGGGGCGGCTACACCTTC. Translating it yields CASSLPAWGGYTF.